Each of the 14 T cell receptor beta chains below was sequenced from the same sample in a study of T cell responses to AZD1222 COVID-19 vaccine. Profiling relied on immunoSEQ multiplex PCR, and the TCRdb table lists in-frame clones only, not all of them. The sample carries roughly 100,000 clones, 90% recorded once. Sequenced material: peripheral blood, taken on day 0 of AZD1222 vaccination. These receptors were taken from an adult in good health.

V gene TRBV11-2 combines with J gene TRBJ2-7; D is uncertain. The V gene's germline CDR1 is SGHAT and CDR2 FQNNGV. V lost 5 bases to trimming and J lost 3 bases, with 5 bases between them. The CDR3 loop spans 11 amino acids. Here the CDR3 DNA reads TGTGCCAGCAGCGGCCTCTACGAGCAGTACTTC. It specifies CASSGLYEQYF.

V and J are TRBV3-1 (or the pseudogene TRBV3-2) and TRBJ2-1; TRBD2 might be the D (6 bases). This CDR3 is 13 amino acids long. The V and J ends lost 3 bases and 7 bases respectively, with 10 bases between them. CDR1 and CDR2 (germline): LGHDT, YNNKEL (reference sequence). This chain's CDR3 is CASSQGLVNEQFF. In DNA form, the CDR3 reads TGTGCCAGCAGCCAGGGACTGGTTAATGAGCAGTTCTTC.

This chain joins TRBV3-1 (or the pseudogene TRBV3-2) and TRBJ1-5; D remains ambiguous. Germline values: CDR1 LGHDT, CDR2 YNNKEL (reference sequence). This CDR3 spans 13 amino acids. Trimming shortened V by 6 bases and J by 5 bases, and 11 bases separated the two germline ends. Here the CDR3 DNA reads TGTGCCAGCAGTCTCGACCAGGATCAGCCCCAGCATTTT. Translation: CASSLDQDQPQHF.

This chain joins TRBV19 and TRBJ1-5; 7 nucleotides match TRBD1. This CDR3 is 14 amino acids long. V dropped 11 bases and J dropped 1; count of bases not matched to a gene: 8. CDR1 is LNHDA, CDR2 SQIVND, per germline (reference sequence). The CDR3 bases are TGTGCCGCTGACAGGGTAGGGAGCAATCAGCCCCAGCATTTT. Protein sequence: CAADRVGSNQPQHF. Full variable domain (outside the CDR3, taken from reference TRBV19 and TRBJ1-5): DGGITQSPKYLFRKEGQNVTLSCEQNLNHDAMYWYRQDPGQGLRLIYYSQIVNDFQKGDIAEGYSVSREKKESFPLTVTSAQKNPTAFYLCAADRVGSNQPQHFGDGTRLSIL.

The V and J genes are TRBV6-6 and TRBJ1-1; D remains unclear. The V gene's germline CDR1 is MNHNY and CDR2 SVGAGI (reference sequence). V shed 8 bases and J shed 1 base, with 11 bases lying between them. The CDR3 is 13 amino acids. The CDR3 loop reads CASADGQNTEAFF. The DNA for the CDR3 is TGTGCCAGCGCCGACGGGCAGAACACTGAAGCTTTCTTT.

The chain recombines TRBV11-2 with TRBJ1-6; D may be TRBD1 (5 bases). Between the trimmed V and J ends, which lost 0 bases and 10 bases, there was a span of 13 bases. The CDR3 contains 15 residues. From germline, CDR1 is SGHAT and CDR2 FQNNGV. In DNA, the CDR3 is TGTGCCAGCAGCTTAGATCTTGGGGGGATCTCACCCCTCCACTTT. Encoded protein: CASSLDLGGISPLHF.

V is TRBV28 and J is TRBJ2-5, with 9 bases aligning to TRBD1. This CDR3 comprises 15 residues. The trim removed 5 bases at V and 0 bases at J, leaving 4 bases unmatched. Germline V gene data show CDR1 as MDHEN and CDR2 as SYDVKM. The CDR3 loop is CASSPTGGDQETQYF. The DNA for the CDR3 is TGTGCCAGCAGTCCGACAGGGGGTGACCAAGAGACCCAGTACTTC.

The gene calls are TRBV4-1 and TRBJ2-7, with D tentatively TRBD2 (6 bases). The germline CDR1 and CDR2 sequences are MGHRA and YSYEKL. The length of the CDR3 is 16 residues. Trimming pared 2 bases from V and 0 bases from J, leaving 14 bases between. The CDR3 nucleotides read TGCGCCAGCAGCCAAAGCGGGTCGGAGGGCTCCTACGAGCAGTACTTC. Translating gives CASSQSGSEGSYEQYF.

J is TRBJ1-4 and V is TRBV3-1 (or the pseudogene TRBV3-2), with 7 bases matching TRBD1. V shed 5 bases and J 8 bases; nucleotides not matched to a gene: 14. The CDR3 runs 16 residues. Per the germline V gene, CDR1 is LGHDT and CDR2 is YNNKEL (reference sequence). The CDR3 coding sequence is TGTGCCAGCAGCGATCGCAGGGGGGAATTGGGGGAAAAACTGTTTTTT. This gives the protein CASSDRRGELGEKLFF.

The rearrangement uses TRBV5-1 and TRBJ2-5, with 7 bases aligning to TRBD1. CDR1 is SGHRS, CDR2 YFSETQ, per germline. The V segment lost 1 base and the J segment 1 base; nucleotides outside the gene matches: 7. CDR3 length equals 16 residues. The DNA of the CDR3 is TGCGCCAGCAGCTTGTTTCGGGCAGGGGGCCAAGAGACCCAGTACTTC. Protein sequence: CASSLFRAGGQETQYF.

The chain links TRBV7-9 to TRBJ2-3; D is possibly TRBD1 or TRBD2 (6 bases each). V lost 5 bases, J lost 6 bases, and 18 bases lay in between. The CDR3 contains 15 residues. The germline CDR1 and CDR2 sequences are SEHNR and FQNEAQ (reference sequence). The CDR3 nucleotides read TGTGCCAGCAGCCCGGGGGCGGTGGCACCGGATACGCAGTATTTT. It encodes CASSPGAVAPDTQYF.

Here the CDR3 reads CASSYTPNYGYTF. The CDR3, as DNA: TGTGCCAGCAGTTACACACCGAACTATGGCTACACCTTC. The chain has TRBV6-5 and TRBJ1-2; D gene unclear. In germline, CDR1 is MNHEY, CDR2 SVGAGI. The CDR3 totals 13 residues. Deletions cut 2 bases from V and 2 bases from J, with 6 bases between.

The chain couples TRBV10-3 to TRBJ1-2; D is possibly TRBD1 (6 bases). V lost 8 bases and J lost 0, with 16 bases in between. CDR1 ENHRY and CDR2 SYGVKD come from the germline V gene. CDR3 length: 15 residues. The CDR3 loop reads CAILEAGTPNYGYTF. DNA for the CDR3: TGTGCCATCCTCGAGGCCGGGACACCTAACTATGGCTACACCTTC.

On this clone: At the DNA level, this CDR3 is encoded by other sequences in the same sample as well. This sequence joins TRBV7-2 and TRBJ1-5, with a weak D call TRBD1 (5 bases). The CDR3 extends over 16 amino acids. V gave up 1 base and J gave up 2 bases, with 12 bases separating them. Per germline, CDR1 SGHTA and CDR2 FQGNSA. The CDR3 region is CASSLEAGRGNQPQHF. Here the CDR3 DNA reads TGTGCCAGCAGCTTAGAGGCAGGGAGAGGCAATCAGCCCCAGCATTTT.